This TCR beta chain is drawn from a study of T cell responses to AZD1222 COVID-19 vaccine. The study, taken as a whole, reports: It should be noted that donors were predominantly white British and more often female, and clonal diversity was possibly underestimated. It was only after the peak T cell response that any repertoires were sampled.

Doses given second, at about 4 or about 12 weeks, were pooled. The repertoire was sequenced with immunoSEQ multiplex PCR; TCRdb's copy has only in-frame clones and lacks some. Of about 81,000 clones in the sample, about 82% were seen once. The CDR3 is made up of 15 amino acids. V was clipped by 1 base and J by 2 bases, with 9 bases between them. Germline V gene sequence: CDR1 SGHTA, CDR2 FQGNSA. As concerns this clone: What it recognizes is unknown.

This sample comprised peripheral blood, obtained 28 days after the second AZD1222 dose. This clonotype was sampled from an adult who received the AZD1222 COVID-19 vaccine. The chain has TRBV7-2 and TRBJ1-5, with D possibly TRBD1 on 6 matching bases. The CDR3 sequence is CASSLEGGGNQPQHF. DNA of the CDR3: TGTGCCAGCAGCTTAGAAGGGGGGGGCAATCAGCCCCAGCATTTT.